This TCR beta chain was found in a study of T cell clusters in autoimmune cytopenias. TRB rearrangements were amplified by touch-down multiplex PCR with mixed TRB-A/B primers. With the multiplex PCR reads reprocessed, TCRdb shows one record per CDR3 protein and no DNA. This table holds over 6,500 distinct CDR3 sequences. Each sample's input was around 270 ng genomic DNA, roughly 38,000 genome equivalents. This same sample was also taken into another study, of T cell repertoires in aging, cancer and after chemotherapy. According to that study: Patients with chronic lymphocytic leukemia were sampled before and after fludarabine- or bendamustine-based chemotherapy.

The clonotype comes from a human donor with an autoimmune cytopenia or autoimmune hepatitis (not recorded which). The specimen sequenced was peripheral blood.

The CDR3: CASSLWHREETQYF. The chain joins TRBV5-4 to TRBJ2-5; lacking DNA, the TRBD1 call made by TCRdb goes unchecked. Germline loops: CDR1 SGHNT, CDR2 YYREEE (reference sequence). The CDR3 consists of 14 residues.